This T cell receptor beta chain stems from a study of response to subunit inactivated influenza vaccine. TCRdb itself ran the RT-PCR reads through MiXCR, one entry per CDR3 protein. This sample yields about 170,000 distinct CDR3 sequences, of which roughly 12% are seen a single time; 25% to 30% belongs to the top ten. In this sample, this clonotype turned up a few times. A further study also used this sample, focusing on T cells expressing NK-cell markers. As that study records: Beta-chain TCR cDNA was generated via 5'RACE template switching with UMIs. Sequencing of TCR beta repertoires drew on sorted CD3+CD56+NKG2C+, CD3+CD56+NKG2C- and CD3+CD56-NKG2C+ T cells.

The sequencing used CD8+ T cells sorted from PBMCs, collected 11 to 12 days after vaccination. This sequence was found in a man aged 50-59 years who received an inactivated influenza vaccine.

DNA of the CDR3: TGTGCCAGCATCGCGTCGGGAGGCAGCTCCTACAATGAGCAGTTCTTC. Translation gives CASIASGGSSYNEQFF. The chain combines TRBV6-1 with TRBJ2-1, with 7 bases matching TRBD2. This CDR3 has 16 amino acids. The J segment lost 0 bases and the V segment lost 7 bases, leaving 9 bases of the junction unmatched. CDR1 is MNHNS and CDR2 is SASEGT in the germline V gene.